The 3 T cell receptor beta chains given below trace back to one sample, sequenced in a study of blood T cell repertoires in COVID-19. The method was immunoSEQ multiplex PCR; TCRdb's version includes in-frame clones alone and lacks a portion of them. The table lists a few hundred thousand clones, approximately 88% of them singletons. Sequenced: peripheral blood. These TCRs come from a woman between 25 and 40 years old with COVID-19, enrolled during active disease.

The V call is TRBV7-2, the J call TRBJ1-6; 9 nucleotides align to TRBD1. CDR1 and CDR2 from the germline V gene are SGHTA and FQGNSA. Germline trimming cut 4 bases from V and 8 bases from J; bases unmatched to any gene: 3. The CDR3 is 14 amino acids. The CDR3 DNA reads as TGTGCCAGCAGCTCGGGACAGGGTGATTCACCCCTCCACTTT. It yields the protein CASSSGQGDSPLHF.

The rearrangement joins TRBV4-1 to TRBJ1-1; perhaps TRBD1 as D (5 bases). The CDR3 consists of 15 residues. CDR1 is MGHRA and CDR2 is YSYEKL in the germline V gene. V lost 0 bases, J lost 1 base, and 9 bases lay in between. The CDR3 DNA reads TGCGCCAGCAGCCAAGAAACAGGCCCGAACACTGAAGCTTTCTTT. It translates to CASSQETGPNTEAFF.

The V and J genes are TRBV19 and TRBJ2-3, with 13 bases identical to TRBD2. The CDR3 is made up of 17 amino acids. With 6 bases clipped from V and 6 bases from J, the junction kept 12 bases outside the gene matches. Germline values: CDR1 LNHDA, CDR2 SQIVND (reference sequence). CDR3 nucleotides: TGTGCCAGTAGCACAAACGCGGGACTAGCGGGGTCCGATACGCAGTATTTT. Its translation: CASSTNAGLAGSDTQYF.